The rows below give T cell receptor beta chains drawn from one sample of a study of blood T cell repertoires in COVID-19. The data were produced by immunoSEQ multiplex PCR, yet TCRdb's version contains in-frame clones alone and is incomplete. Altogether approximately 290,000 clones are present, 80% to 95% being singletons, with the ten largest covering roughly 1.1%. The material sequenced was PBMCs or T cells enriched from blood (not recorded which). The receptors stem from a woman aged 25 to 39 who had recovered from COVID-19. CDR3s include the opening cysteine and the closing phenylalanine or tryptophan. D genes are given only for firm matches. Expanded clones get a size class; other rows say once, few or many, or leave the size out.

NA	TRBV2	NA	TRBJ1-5	TGTGCCAGCAGACAGGGAAGTTCGAATCAGCCCCAGCATTTT	CASRQGSSNQPQHF
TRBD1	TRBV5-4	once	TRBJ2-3	TGTGCCAGCAGTTCGCCGGGACAGGGGACCGATACGCAGTATTTT	CASSSPGQGTDTQYF
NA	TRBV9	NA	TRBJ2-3	TGTGCCAGCAGCCCCCTCGCGGGGCCTGACAGGGTATCAACAGATACGCAGTATTTT	CASSPLAGPDRVSTDTQYF
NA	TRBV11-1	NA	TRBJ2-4	TGTGCCAGCAGCTTAGAGGCAGGCCTAAACATTCAGTACTTC	CASSLEAGLNIQYF
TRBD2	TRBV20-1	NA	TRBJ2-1	TGCGGACTAGCGGACAATGAGCAGTTCTTC	CGLADNEQFF
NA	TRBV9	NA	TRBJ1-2	TGTGCCAGCAGCGTAGAAGGGGGCTATGGCTACACCTTC	CASSVEGGYGYTF
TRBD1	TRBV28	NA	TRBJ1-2	TGTGCCAGCATTCCGGGTCTAACAGGGGGCAGGAGATATGGCTACACCTTC	CASIPGLTGGRRYGYTF
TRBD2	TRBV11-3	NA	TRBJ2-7	TGTGCCAGCAGCTTAGAGGCGGGAGGAGTCTACGAGCAGTACTTC	CASSLEAGGVYEQYF
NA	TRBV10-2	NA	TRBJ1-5	TGCGCCAGCAGTGAGGGTCTAGGTCTTATCCGGCAGCCCCAGCATTTT	CASSEGLGLIRQPQHF
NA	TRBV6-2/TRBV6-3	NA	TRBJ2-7	TGTGCCAGCAGTTACTCCAAGGACTTCAGTCCCTACGAGCAGTACTTC	CASSYSKDFSPYEQYF
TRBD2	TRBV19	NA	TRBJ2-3	TGTGCCTCCGGCAGCGGGGGAGATACGCAGTATTTT	CASGSGGDTQYF